This paragraph reports one T cell receptor (beta chain). This entry belongs to a study of shared clonotypes between healthy human individuals. Repertoires were generated with immunoSEQ multiplex PCR, while TCRdb's copy carries only in-frame clones and drops some. The sample holds around 1,100,000 clones; approximately 80% are singletons and the top ten take approximately 0.95%. The V gene end was trimmed by 4 bases and the J gene end by 11 bases; junction bases not matched to a gene: 13. This CDR3 contains 14 residues. Germline V gives CDR1 SEHNR, CDR2 FQNEAQ (reference sequence). This TCR derives from a man between 18 and 29 years old in good health. Some clones in this sample may be carry-over from other donors' samples. The V gene is TRBV7-9, the J gene TRBJ1-1; TRBD1 matches at 7 bases. Sequences were obtained from memory CD4+ T cells from PBMCs. As to subset: CD45RA-negative fraction. CDR3 coding DNA: TGTGCCAGCAGCTCATCAGGGGGGCACATGTATGCTTTCTTT. It is translated as CASSSSGGHMYAFF.